This TCR beta chain came from a study of OX40 agonist ivuxolimab in advanced cancers. In the study overall: Ivuxolimab, an antibody that agonizes OX40 (CD134), was administered to the patients. Regarding the study as a whole: Expanded clones tended on average to be more numerous among CD8+ T cells than CD4+.

Clones were read by immunoSEQ multiplex PCR, and TCRdb kept only the in-frame ones, dropping some. Among fewer than 95,000 clones listed, around 84% were seen once. Trimming stripped 4 bases from V and 5 bases from J, with 9 bases between. The CDR3 loop spans 12 amino acids. Per the germline V gene, CDR1 is SGDLS and CDR2 is YYNGEE. Excluded were patients having autoimmune disease history or systemic immunosuppression. On this clone itself: What it binds is not known.

This receptor was identified in an adult with an advanced solid tumor such as melanoma, head and neck, liver or kidney cancer. Sequenced here: CD4+ or CD8+ T cells sorted from blood, sampled in a trial of the OX40 agonist ivuxolimab. The chain uses TRBV9 and TRBJ2-5; D tentatively fits TRBD1 or TRBD2 (6 bases each). The CDR3 region has the DNA TGTGCCAGCAGCTCGGGGGCGGAGACCCAGTACTTC. This translates into CASSSGAETQYF.